This is a list of T cell receptor beta chains from one sample in a study of blood T cell repertoires in COVID-19. Using immunoSEQ multiplex PCR, the repertoire was profiled, and TCRdb retains in-frame clones only, with some absent. The sample yields around 220,000 clones, 87% seen once. The source material was PBMCs or T cells enriched from blood (not recorded which). The receptors shown here come from a woman under 40 with acute COVID-19. Both conserved end residues are trimmed from each CDR3.

J,V,CDR3
TRBJ2-5,TRBV7-9,ASRTFDSSRSRGTETQY
TRBJ1-2,TRBV20-1,SASLTASHYGYT
TRBJ1-2,TRBV28,AATGYYGYT
TRBJ1-3,TRBV3-1/TRBV3-2,ASSQASGNTIY
TRBJ2-7,TRBV5-4,ASSLVDIPEQY
TRBJ2-7,TRBV6-1,ASSEMTSSAYEQY
TRBJ1-5,TRBV28,ASSQDGQPQH
TRBJ1-5,TRBV28,ASSLGLNNQPQH
TRBJ2-7,TRBV12-3/TRBV12-4,ASSSRVIYEQY
TRBJ1-3,TRBV6-1,ASSEIVGQGIGNTIY
TRBJ2-5,TRBV7-2,ASSLLLGGVDQY